The 24 T cell receptor beta chains in this list originate from one sample, sequenced in a study of blood T cell repertoires in COVID-19. Sequencing used immunoSEQ multiplex PCR; TCRdb keeps in-frame clones, though not all of them. The sample contains more than 150,000 clones, about 86% of which appear only once. Sequenced: peripheral blood. These receptors all come from a man between 18 and 35 years old with acute or convalescent COVID-19.

This clone showed up just once. CDR3 in amino acids: CASSNRGAGANVLTF. The CDR3 bases are TGTGCCAGCAGCAACCGGGGGGCCGGGGCCAACGTCCTGACTTTC. The rearrangement links TRBV7-6 to TRBJ2-6; the D gene is possibly TRBD2 (7 bases). V lost 5 bases and J lost 4, with 12 bases in between. This CDR3 is 15 amino acids long. Germline CDR1 SGHVS, CDR2 FNYEAQ.

V gene TRBV4-2 combines with J gene TRBJ2-1; D ambiguous. Trimming pared 0 bases from V and 10 bases from J, leaving 10 bases between. Per the germline V gene, CDR1 is LGHNA and CDR2 is YNFKEQ. The CDR3 has 13 residues. The CDR3: CASSQDVAMEQFF. CDR3 in DNA: TGTGCCAGCAGCCAAGACGTCGCGATGGAGCAGTTCTTC.

The V call is TRBV19, the J call TRBJ1-5; 8 nucleotides match TRBD1. This CDR3 has 16 amino acids. Germline V gene data show CDR1 as LNHDA and CDR2 as SQIVND (reference sequence). With V trimmed by 3 bases and J by 3 bases, 7 bases remained unmatched. CDR3 protein: CASSIRDRYTNQPQHF. Here the CDR3 DNA reads TGTGCCAGTAGTATCCGGGACAGGTATACCAATCAGCCCCAGCATTTT. Full variable domain (missing parts from reference TRBV19 and TRBJ1-5): DGGITQSPKYLFRKEGQNVTLSCEQNLNHDAMYWYRQDPGQGLRLIYYSQIVNDFQKGDIAEGYSVSREKKESFPLTVTSAQKNPTAFYLCASSIRDRYTNQPQHFGDGTRLSIL.

The chain carries TRBV11-3 and TRBJ1-1, with unresolved D. The CDR3 sequence is 13 residues long. Trimming took off 4 bases at V and 1 base at J, with 7 bases between the two ends. Looked up from germline, CDR1 is SGHNT and CDR2 is YENEEA. CDR3 protein: CASSWESNTEAFF. The DNA for the CDR3 is TGTGCCAGCAGCTGGGAGTCGAACACTGAAGCTTTCTTT.

The CDR3 DNA sequence: TGTGCCAGCACAAGGGGAGGGAACACTGAAGCTTTCTTT. It is translated as CASTRGGNTEAFF. The chain recombines TRBV28 with TRBJ1-1, with a tentative D call TRBD1 (5 bases). Germline values: CDR1 MDHEN, CDR2 SYDVKM. This CDR3 is built from 13 residues. V was shortened by 7 bases and J by 1 base, with 10 bases between the two germline ends.

This chain joins TRBV18 and TRBJ2-3; TRBD2 matches at 8 bases. CDR1 is KGHSH, CDR2 LQKENI, per germline. V dropped 1 base and J dropped 2; count of bases not matched to a gene: 8. The CDR3 has 17 residues. The chain's CDR3 is CASSPLTRGDLTDTQYF. As DNA, the CDR3 is TGTGCCAGCTCACCACTTACGCGGGGGGACCTCACAGATACGCAGTATTTT.

This chain joins TRBV28 and TRBJ1-1; D is unresolved. Germline lookup yields CDR1 MDHEN and CDR2 SYDVKM. The CDR3 sequence is 14 residues long. Trimming took off 6 bases at V and 6 bases at J, with 17 bases between the two ends. The CDR3 DNA sequence: TGTGCCAGCAGCCTACCCGGAGGCGTTGCTGAAGCTTTCTTT. Amino acid sequence: CASSLPGGVAEAFF.

The chain combines TRBV28 with TRBJ1-1, with D hard to call. Trimming shortened V by 6 bases and J by 5 bases, and 13 bases separated the two germline ends. Germline V gene sequence: CDR1 MDHEN, CDR2 SYDVKM. The CDR3 totals 13 residues. The CDR3 sequence is CASRVEGWTEAFF. The DNA of the CDR3 is TGTGCCAGCAGGGTCGAGGGTTGGACTGAAGCTTTCTTT.

The CDR3 DNA follows: TGTGCCAGCACCTCGACAGGGCTAATGGGAGGCTACACCTTC. Translation gives CASTSTGLMGGYTF. The chain links TRBV27 to TRBJ1-2, with 7 bases matching TRBD1. Trimming took 7 bases from V and 8 from J; bases not matched to a gene: 13. Germline-derived CDR1 and CDR2 are MNHEY and SMNVEV (reference sequence). The CDR3 contains 14 residues.

This clone was counted a single time. The chain recombines TRBV19 with TRBJ1-5; 7 nucleotides align to TRBD1. The CDR3 has 15 amino acids. Germline V gives CDR1 LNHDA, CDR2 SQIVND (reference sequence). V shed 6 bases and J 5 bases; nucleotides not matched to a gene: 10. The CDR3 loop reads CASRLRQGSHQPQHF. The CDR3, as DNA: TGTGCCAGTAGGCTCAGACAGGGAAGCCATCAGCCCCAGCATTTT.

The chain links TRBV19 to TRBJ1-5; tentatively, D is TRBD1 (5 bases). CDR3 length equals 17 residues. With 3 bases removed from V and 7 bases from J, the gap between germline ends came to 22 bases. Germline V gene lookup returns CDR1 LNHDA and CDR2 SQIVND (reference sequence). The CDR3 bases are TGTGCCAGTAGTATGGGGGGTTTAGGGGCTTCGGGACAGCCCCAGCATTTT. Protein sequence: CASSMGGLGASGQPQHF.

This rearrangement joins TRBV11-2 to TRBJ2-7; no definite D call. The CDR3 length is 14 residues. CDR1 is SGHAT, CDR2 FQNNGV, per germline. V lost 7 bases and J lost 0, with 13 bases in between. The CDR3 DNA reads TGTGCCAGCACCGAACAGCCAAACTCCTACGAGCAGTACGTC. Amino acids: CASTEQPNSYEQYV.

The chain uses TRBV5-5 and TRBJ1-1, with TRBD1 identical over 9 bases. Germline CDR1 and CDR2: SGHKS and YYEKEE (reference sequence). This CDR3 is 14 amino acids long. Germline trimming cut 3 bases from V and 3 bases from J; bases unmatched to any gene: 3. This CDR3 is CASSSGTGYTEAFF. The CDR3 DNA reads TGTGCCAGCAGCTCCGGGACAGGGTACACTGAAGCTTTCTTT.

This sequence joins TRBV6-6 and TRBJ2-6; 8 nucleotides line up with TRBD1. Losses at the gene ends were 5 bases for V and 0 bases for J; bases not matched to a gene: 9. CDR1 and CDR2 (germline): MNHNY, SVGAGI (reference sequence). CDR3 length: 18 amino acids. CDR3 sequence reads: CASSPERGTGSGANVLTF. In nucleotides, the CDR3 is TGTGCCAGCAGTCCCGAAAGGGGGACAGGCTCTGGGGCCAACGTCCTGACTTTC.

CDR3 region: CASSVTPPGITEAFF. The CDR3, as DNA: TGTGCCAGCAGTGTCACACCCCCGGGAATCACTGAAGCTTTCTTT. The chain is built from TRBV28 and TRBJ1-1; D gene unclear. V dropped 5 bases and J dropped 4 bases, with 17 bases sitting between them. The CDR3 consists of 15 residues. The germline V gene encodes CDR1 MDHEN and CDR2 SYDVKM. Looking up the rest from reference TRBV28 and TRBJ1-1 gives the full variable domain: DVKVTQSSRYLVKRTGEKVFLECVQDMDHENMFWYRQDPGLGLRLIYFSYDVKMKEKGDIPEGYSVSREKKERFSLILESASTNQTSMYLCASSVTPPGITEAFFGQGTRLTVV.

This clone was seen once. This chain joins TRBV7-9 and TRBJ1-1; TRBD1 aligns across 7 bases. Unmatched junction bases numbered 10, after V lost 5 bases and J lost 1 base. The CDR3 is made up of 16 amino acids. Per the germline V gene, CDR1 is SEHNR and CDR2 is FQNEAQ (reference sequence). CDR3: CASSPQGISGNTEAFF. CDR3 coding DNA: TGTGCCAGCAGCCCACAGGGGATTAGTGGGAACACTGAAGCTTTCTTT. Variable domain in full (rest from reference TRBV7-9 and TRBJ1-1): DTGVSQNPRHKITKRGQNVTFRCDPISEHNRLYWYRQTLGQGPEFLTYFQNEAQLEKSRLLSDRFSAERPKGSFSTLEIQRTEQGDSAMYLCASSPQGISGNTEAFFGQGTRLTVV.

The rearrangement links TRBV12-5 to TRBJ1-1, with D maybe TRBD1 (6 bases). The CDR3 runs 14 residues. V was clipped by 5 bases and J by 0 bases, with 10 bases between them. Germline-derived CDR1 and CDR2 are LGHNT and FRNRAP. The CDR3 loop is CASGDRRLNTEAFF. The DNA for the CDR3 is TGTGCTAGTGGTGACAGGAGATTGAACACTGAAGCTTTCTTT.

CDR3 in amino acids: CASSFTASGNTIYF. The CDR3 nucleotides read TGTGCCAGCAGCTTTACAGCTTCTGGAAACACCATATATTTT. The rearrangement links TRBV7-9 to TRBJ1-3; D remains ambiguous. This CDR3 has 14 residues. Trimming took off 3 bases at V and 1 base at J, with 7 bases between the two ends. CDR1 SEHNR and CDR2 FQNEAQ come from the germline V gene (reference sequence).

The J gene is TRBJ2-5, the V gene TRBV5-5; 13 positions match TRBD2. The CDR3 totals 17 residues. V lost 3 bases and J lost 0; bases outside the gene matches: 5. The germline V gene encodes CDR1 SGHKS and CDR2 YYEKEE (reference sequence). The CDR3 loop reads CASSSGLAGVYQETQYF. DNA for the CDR3: TGTGCCAGCAGCTCCGGACTAGCGGGGGTGTACCAAGAGACCCAGTACTTC. The full variable domain, rest sourced from reference TRBV5-5 and TRBJ2-5, is DAGVTQSPTHLIKTRGQQVTLRCSPISGHKSVSWYQQVLGQGPQFIFQYYEKEERGRGNFPDRFSARQFPNYSSELNVNALLLGDSALYLCASSSGLAGVYQETQYFGPGTRLLVL.

The J gene is TRBJ1-2, the V gene TRBV5-8; D unclear. Trimming removed 0 bases at V and 4 bases at J, with 13 bases between. Per germline, CDR1 SGHTS and CDR2 YDEGEE. The CDR3 length is 15 residues. For the CDR3, the DNA is TGTGCCAGCAGCTTGGACTCTCTCCGGGGCTATGGCTACACCTTC. Translating gives CASSLDSLRGYGYTF.

The rearrangement joins TRBV5-1 to TRBJ1-1, with D uncertain. Trimming removed 1 base from V and 4 bases from J, with 14 bases in between. Germline CDR1 and CDR2: SGHRS and YFSETQ. This CDR3 has 15 amino acids. Here the CDR3 reads CASSLSWAYSTEAFF. The CDR3 nucleotides read TGCGCCAGCAGCTTGTCTTGGGCGTATAGCACTGAAGCTTTCTTT.

V gene TRBV27 combines with J gene TRBJ2-3; 8 bases are a match to TRBD2. Germline trimming cut 6 bases from V and 6 bases from J; bases unmatched to any gene: 8. Per the germline V gene, CDR1 is MNHEY and CDR2 is SMNVEV (reference sequence). The CDR3 runs to 14 residues. CDR3 DNA sequence: TGTGCCAGCAGGCTTAGCGGGGCCAGGGATACGCAGTATTTT. It is translated as CASRLSGARDTQYF.

This clone was seen more than once but under ten times. This chain uses TRBV15 with TRBJ2-3; 11 bases agree with TRBD2. Losses at the gene ends were 0 bases for V and 1 base for J; bases not matched to a gene: 12. Germline loops: CDR1 LNHNV, CDR2 YYDKDF (reference sequence). There are 20 residues in the CDR3. The CDR3 DNA reads as TGTGCCACCAGCAGAGATCGGTTTTTTTTACTAGCGGGGGGCACAGATACGCAGTATTTT. Translating gives CATSRDRFFLLAGGTDTQYF.

This chain connects TRBV6-5 to TRBJ2-3, with D maybe TRBD2 (5 bases). Germline loops: CDR1 MNHEY, CDR2 SVGAGI. The CDR3 consists of 15 residues. The V gene lost 5 bases and the J gene lost 0 bases, with 12 bases spanning the gap. The DNA of the CDR3 is TGTGCCAGCAGTCAGGACTTCTCTAGCACAGATACGCAGTATTTT. Protein sequence: CASSQDFSSTDTQYF.